The clone carrying this TCR beta chain came up a few times. This sample is part of a study of blood T cells in healthy people across ages. CDR3 length: 15 amino acids. Deletions cut 2 bases from V and 0 bases from J, with 8 bases between. Germline V CDR1 and CDR2: MNHNS, SASEGT. The second PCR ran about 6 to 11 cycles with a sample-barcoded 5' primer and J-beta primers. Every single cDNA molecule received a tag from a template-switch adaptor with 12 random nucleotides. TCRdb reanalysed the 5' RACE reads using MiXCR and keeps one entry per CDR3 protein. The sample yields roughly 1.9 million distinct CDR3 sequences, about two fifths seen once.

The sequenced material came from blood. The TCR comes from a human donor in good health. The chain links TRBV6-1 to TRBJ1-5, with D unclear. The DNA for the CDR3 is TGTGCCAGCAGTGAATCCGCGTATAGCAATCAGCCCCAGCATTTT. Its protein is CASSESAYSNQPQHF.